The clone carrying this TCR beta chain showed up just a few times. These data are taken from a study of patients and donors after allogeneic stem cell transplantation. MiXCR was run by TCRdb on the RT-PCR reads, yielding one entry per CDR3 protein. The sample contains about a million distinct CDR3 sequences, 18% of which appear only once. In germline, CDR1 is SGDLS, CDR2 YYNGEE. Trimming cost V 3 bases and J 15 bases; bases outside gene matches: 5. The CDR3 totals 13 residues. Specimen: blood, either unsorted or a sorted T cell fraction (not recorded which). This receptor was obtained from a human donor who was either an allogeneic HSCT recipient or a stem cell or donor lymphocyte infusion donor (not recorded which). It is not recorded whose cells these are; they may come from a transplant donor. V and J are TRBV9 and TRBJ2-1, with TRBD2 matching 14 bases. CDR3 sequence: CASSGTSGGPGFF. The CDR3 region has the DNA TGTGCCAGCAGCGGGACTAGCGGGGGGCCAGGGTTCTTC.